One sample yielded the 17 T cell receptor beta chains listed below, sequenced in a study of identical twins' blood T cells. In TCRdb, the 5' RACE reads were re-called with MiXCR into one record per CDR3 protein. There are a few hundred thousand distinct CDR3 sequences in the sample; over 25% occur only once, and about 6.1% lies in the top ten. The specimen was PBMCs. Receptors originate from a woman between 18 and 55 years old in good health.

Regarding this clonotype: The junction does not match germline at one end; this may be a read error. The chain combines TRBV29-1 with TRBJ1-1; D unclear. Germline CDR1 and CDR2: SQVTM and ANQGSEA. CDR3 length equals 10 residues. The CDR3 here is CIVGEGYAFF. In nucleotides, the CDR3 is TGCATCGTTGGCGAGGGTTACGCTTTCTTT.

The CDR3 DNA sequence: TGTGCCAGCAGTTACTCGGGAACTAGCGGGGGTGAGACCCAGTACTTC. It is translated as CASSYSGTSGGETQYF. The chain joins TRBV6-6 to TRBJ2-5, with 11 bases that match TRBD2. This CDR3 region has 16 residues. Trimming took 0 bases from V and 5 from J; bases not matched to a gene: 5. Germline loops: CDR1 MNHNY, CDR2 SVGAGI (reference sequence).

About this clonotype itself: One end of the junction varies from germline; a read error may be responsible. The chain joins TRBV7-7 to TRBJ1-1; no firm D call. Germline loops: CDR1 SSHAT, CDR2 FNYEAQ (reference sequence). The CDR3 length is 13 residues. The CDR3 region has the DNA TGTGCTAGCAGTTCGGAGACTGGATATGAAGCTTTCTTT. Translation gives CASSSETGYEAFF.

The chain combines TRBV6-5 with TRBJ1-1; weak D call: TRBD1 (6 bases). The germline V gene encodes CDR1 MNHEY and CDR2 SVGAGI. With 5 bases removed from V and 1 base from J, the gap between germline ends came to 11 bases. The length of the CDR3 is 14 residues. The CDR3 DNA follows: TGTGCCAGCAGTACGGGGGCGACGAACACTGAAGCTTTCTTT. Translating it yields CASSTGATNTEAFF.

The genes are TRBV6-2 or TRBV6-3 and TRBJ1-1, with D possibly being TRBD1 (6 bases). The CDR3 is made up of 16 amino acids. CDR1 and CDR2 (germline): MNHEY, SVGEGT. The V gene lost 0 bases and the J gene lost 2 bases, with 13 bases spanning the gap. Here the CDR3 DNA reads TGTGCCAGCAGTTACTCCCCGGGACACGGAAACACTGAAGCTTTCTTT. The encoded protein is CASSYSPGHGNTEAFF.

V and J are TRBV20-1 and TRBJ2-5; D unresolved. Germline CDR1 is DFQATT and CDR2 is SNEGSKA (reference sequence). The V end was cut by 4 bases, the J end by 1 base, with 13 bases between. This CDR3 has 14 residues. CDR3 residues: CSAIRPDLQETQYF. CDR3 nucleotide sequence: TGCAGTGCTATCAGGCCAGACCTCCAAGAGACCCAGTACTTC.

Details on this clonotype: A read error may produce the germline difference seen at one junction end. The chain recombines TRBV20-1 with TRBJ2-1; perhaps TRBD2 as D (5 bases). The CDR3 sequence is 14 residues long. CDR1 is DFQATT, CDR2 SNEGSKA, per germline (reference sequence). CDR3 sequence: CSAGSGKLYNEQFF. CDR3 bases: TGCAGTGCTGGTTCCGGGAAACTCTACAATGAGCAATTCTTC.

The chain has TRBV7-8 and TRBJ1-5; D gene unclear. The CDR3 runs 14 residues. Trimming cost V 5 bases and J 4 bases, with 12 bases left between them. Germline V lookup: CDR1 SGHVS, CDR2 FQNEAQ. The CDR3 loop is CASSQTRRNQPQHF. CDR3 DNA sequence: TGTGCCAGCAGCCAGACACGGAGAAATCAGCCCCAGCATTTT.

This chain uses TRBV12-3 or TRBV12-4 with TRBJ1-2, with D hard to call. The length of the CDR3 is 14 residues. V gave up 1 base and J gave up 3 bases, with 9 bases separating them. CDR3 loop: CASSLEGFYYGYTF. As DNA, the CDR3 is TGTGCCAGCAGTTTAGAAGGTTTCTACTATGGCTACACCTTC.

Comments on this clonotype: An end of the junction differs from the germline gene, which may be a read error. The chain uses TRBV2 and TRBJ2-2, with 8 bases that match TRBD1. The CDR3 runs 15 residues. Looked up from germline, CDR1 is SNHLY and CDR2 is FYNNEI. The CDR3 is CAGSRQGRNTGELFF. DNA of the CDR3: TGTGCCGGCAGCCGACAGGGGCGGAACACCGGGGAGCTGTTTTTT.

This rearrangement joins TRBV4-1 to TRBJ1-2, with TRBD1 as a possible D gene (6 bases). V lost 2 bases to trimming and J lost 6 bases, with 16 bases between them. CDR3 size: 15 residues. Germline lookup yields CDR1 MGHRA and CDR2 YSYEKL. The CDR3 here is CASSQLDSLINGYTF. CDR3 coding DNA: TGCGCCAGCAGCCAACTGGACAGTCTGATTAATGGCTACACCTTC.

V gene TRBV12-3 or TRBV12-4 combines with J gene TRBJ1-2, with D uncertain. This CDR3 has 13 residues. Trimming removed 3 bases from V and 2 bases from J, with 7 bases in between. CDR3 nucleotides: TGTGCCAGCAGTTTTGAGCTAAACTATGGCTACACCTTC. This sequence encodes CASSFELNYGYTF.

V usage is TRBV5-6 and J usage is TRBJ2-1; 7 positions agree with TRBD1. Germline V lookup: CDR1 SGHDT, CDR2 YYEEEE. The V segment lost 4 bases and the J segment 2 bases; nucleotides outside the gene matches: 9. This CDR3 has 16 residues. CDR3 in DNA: TGTGCCAGCAGCCATGGGAGCAGGGGGACCTACAATGAGCAGTTCTTC. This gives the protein CASSHGSRGTYNEQFF.

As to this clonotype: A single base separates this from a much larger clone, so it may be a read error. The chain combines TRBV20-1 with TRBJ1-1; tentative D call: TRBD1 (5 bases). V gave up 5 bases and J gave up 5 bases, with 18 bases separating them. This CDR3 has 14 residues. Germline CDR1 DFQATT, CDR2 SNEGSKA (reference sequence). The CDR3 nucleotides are TGCAGTGCTCTGTCCCCCGGGACGCGGACTGAAGCTTTCTTT. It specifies CSALSPGTRTEAFF.

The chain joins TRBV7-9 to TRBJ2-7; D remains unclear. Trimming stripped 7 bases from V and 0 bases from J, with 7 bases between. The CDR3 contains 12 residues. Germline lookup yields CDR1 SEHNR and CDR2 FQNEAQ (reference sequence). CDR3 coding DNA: TGTGCCAGCACCCTCAGCTCCTACGAGCAGTACTTC. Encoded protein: CASTLSSYEQYF. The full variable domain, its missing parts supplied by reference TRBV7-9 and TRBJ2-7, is DTGVSQNPRHKITKRGQNVTFRCDPISEHNRLYWYRQTLGQGPEFLTYFQNEAQLEKSRLLSDRFSAERPKGSFSTLEIQRTEQGDSAMYLCASTLSSYEQYFGPGTRLTVT.

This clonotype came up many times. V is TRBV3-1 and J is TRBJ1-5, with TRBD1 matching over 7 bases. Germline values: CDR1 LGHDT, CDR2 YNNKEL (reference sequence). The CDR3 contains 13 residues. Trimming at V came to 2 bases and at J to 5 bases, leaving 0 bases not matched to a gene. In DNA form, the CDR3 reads TGTGCCAGCAGCCAACAGGGGGATCAGCCCCAGCATTTT. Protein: CASSQQGDQPQHF.

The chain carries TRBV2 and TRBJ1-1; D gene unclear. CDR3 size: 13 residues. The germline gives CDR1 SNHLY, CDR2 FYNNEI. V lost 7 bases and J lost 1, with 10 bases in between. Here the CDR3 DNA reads TGTGCCAGCACTCGGACCGCGAACACTGAAGCTTTCTTT. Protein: CASTRTANTEAFF.